Following are 19 T cell receptor beta chains from one sample sequenced in a study of blood T cell repertoires in COVID-19 (dated by TCRdb to 2018 to 2020). The method behind the library was the immunoSEQ multiplex PCR assay. This is the immuneACCESS table as TCRdb keeps it, with only in-frame sequences that have V and J called. A part of the clones is gone; compared with another copy, unresolved V genes explain less than half, and the rest is unexplained. Present in this sample are roughly 70,000 clones, more than 80% of which were seen just once. The ten largest make up 6.7% of the sample. Sequencing input: peripheral blood. These receptor sequences come from a woman aged 80 or over with active COVID-19.

This chain links TRBV4-3 with TRBJ2-1; TRBD2 matches 13 bases. The CDR3 runs 15 residues. The junction had 4 bases not matched to a gene; V was cut back by 4 bases and J by 7 bases. Germline V lookup: CDR1 LGHNA, CDR2 YSLEER. CDR3 in amino acids: CASSPQGLAGNEQFF. The CDR3 DNA reads TGCGCCAGCAGCCCCCAGGGACTAGCGGGGAATGAGCAGTTCTTC.

The V call is TRBV6-5, the J call TRBJ1-3, with 7 bases that match TRBD1. The ends lost 7 bases at V and 2 bases at J; junction bases unmatched: 8. The germline V gene has CDR1 MNHEY and CDR2 SVGAGI. The CDR3 loop spans 15 amino acids. CDR3 amino acids: CASTRTGDTGNTIYF. CDR3 in DNA: TGTGCCAGCACCCGAACAGGGGATACTGGAAACACCATATATTTT.

This rearrangement joins TRBV5-6 to TRBJ2-7, with 11 bases aligning to TRBD1. The germline V gene encodes CDR1 SGHDT and CDR2 YYEEEE. The CDR3 spans 16 residues. Trimming removed 4 bases from V and 3 bases from J; junction bases left unmatched: 9. CDR3 region: CASSAPGQGAVYEQYF. CDR3 nucleotide sequence: TGTGCCAGCAGCGCACCCGGACAGGGGGCCGTCTACGAGCAGTACTTC. The variable domain in full, with the rest retrieved from reference TRBV5-6 and TRBJ2-7, is DAGVTQSPTHLIKTRGQQVTLRCSPKSGHDTVSWYQQALGQGPQFIFQYYEEEERQRGNFPDRFSGHQFPNYSSELNVNALLLGDSALYLCASSAPGQGAVYEQYFGPGTRLTVT.

This chain uses TRBV14 with TRBJ1-6; 8 bases agree with TRBD1. This CDR3 is built from 16 residues. V was clipped by 1 base and J by 5 bases; unmatched bases: 4. Germline assignment: CDR1 SGHDN and CDR2 FVKESK. The CDR3 DNA reads TGTGCCAGCAGCCAAGGTGAACAGGGGGATAATTCACCCCTCCACTTT. Translated: CASSQGEQGDNSPLHF.

V and J are TRBV28 and TRBJ2-5; no definite D call. Germline lookup yields CDR1 MDHEN and CDR2 SYDVKM. Trimming stripped 5 bases from V and 5 bases from J, with 15 bases between. The length of the CDR3 is 14 residues. This CDR3 is CASSPNRLWETQYF. CDR3 sequence (DNA): TGTGCCAGCAGTCCCAACCGACTCTGGGAGACCCAGTACTTC.

The chain carries TRBV7-9 and TRBJ2-1, with D unclear. The CDR3 extends over 11 amino acids. Trimming stripped 5 bases from V and 8 bases from J, with 7 bases between. From germline, CDR1 is SEHNR and CDR2 FQNEAQ (reference sequence). The CDR3 loop is CASSPSYEQFF. CDR3 coding DNA: TGTGCCAGCAGCCCCTCCTATGAGCAGTTCTTC.

This clone showed up just once. The chain couples TRBV6-5 to TRBJ1-3, with a tentative D call TRBD1 (6 bases). CDR1 and CDR2 (germline): MNHEY, SVGAGI. Trimming took 6 bases from V and 2 from J, leaving 11 bases between them. CDR3 length: 14 residues. This CDR3 is CASRGGTTGNTIYF. CDR3 DNA sequence: TGTGCCAGCAGGGGGGGGACAACTGGAAACACCATATATTTT.

This sequence joins TRBV28 and TRBJ1-3; TRBD1 is a possible D gene (5 bases). The germline V gene has CDR1 MDHEN and CDR2 SYDVKM. V was pared by 4 bases and J by 3 bases, with 10 bases between. CDR3 length equals 14 residues. The CDR3 DNA follows: TGTGCCAGCAGTTGGCAGGGCGGTGGAAACACCATATATTTT. Its translation: CASSWQGGGNTIYF.

This clone came up a few times. The rearrangement joins TRBV6-2 or TRBV6-3 to TRBJ1-5; D ambiguous. Trimming pared 2 bases from V and 0 bases from J, leaving 8 bases between. CDR3 length: 15 residues. Germline assignment: CDR1 MNHEY and CDR2 SVGEGT. CDR3 loop: CASSYTDYSNQPQHF. The CDR3 nucleotides are TGTGCCAGCAGTTACACAGACTATAGCAATCAGCCCCAGCATTTT.

This chain connects TRBV6-5 to TRBJ2-2; D might be TRBD1 (5 bases). The V gene lost 5 bases and the J gene lost 4 bases, with 11 bases spanning the gap. The V gene's germline CDR1 is MNHEY and CDR2 SVGAGI. CDR3 length equals 14 residues. The CDR3 region is CASSRTWGTGELFF. CDR3 coding DNA: TGTGCCAGCAGTCGGACATGGGGCACCGGGGAGCTGTTTTTT.

This clone was seen a single time. The chain recombines TRBV13 with TRBJ2-1; 7 nucleotides match TRBD2. This CDR3 has 15 residues. The germline CDR1 and CDR2 sequences are PRHDT and FYEKMQ (reference sequence). V lost 1 base and J lost 7; bases outside the gene matches: 7. DNA for the CDR3: TGTGCCAGCAGCTTAGAAGGGACTAAGGGTAATGAGCAGTTCTTC. It yields the protein CASSLEGTKGNEQFF.

The rearrangement links TRBV7-3 to TRBJ1-1, with D perhaps matching TRBD1 (6 bases). The V and J ends lost 5 bases and 3 bases respectively, with 10 bases between them. The CDR3 is made up of 13 amino acids. Looked up from germline, CDR1 is SGHTA and CDR2 is FQGTGA. The CDR3 DNA is TGTGCCAGCAGCGAGGCAGGGGACACTGAAGCTTTCTTT. Its protein product is CASSEAGDTEAFF. Together with reference TRBV7-3 and TRBJ1-1, the CDR3 gives the full variable domain: GAGVSQTPSNKVTEKGKYVELRCDPISGHTALYWYRQSLGQGPEFLIYFQGTGAADDSGLPNDRFFAVRPEGSVSTLKIQRTERGDSAVYLCASSEAGDTEAFFGQGTRLTVV.

Here the CDR3 reads CASSLLGQGQNSPLHF. CDR3 DNA: TGTGCCAGCAGTTTACTTGGACAGGGCCAAAATTCACCCCTCCACTTT. The chain links TRBV28 to TRBJ1-6; the match to TRBD1 covers 8 bases. Trimming at V came to 2 bases and at J to 7 bases, leaving 7 bases not matched to a gene. CDR1 and CDR2 from the germline V gene are MDHEN and SYDVKM. The CDR3 has 16 residues.

This chain connects TRBV25-1 to TRBJ2-7; perhaps TRBD2 as D (5 bases). The V gene's germline CDR1 is MGHDK and CDR2 SYGVNS. The CDR3 covers 13 residues. The V end lost 5 bases, the J end lost 2 bases, and 10 bases lay between the germline ends. CDR3 nucleotide sequence: TGTGCCAGCAGTTTCGGACTTCCCTACGAGCAGTACTTC. This translates into CASSFGLPYEQYF.

This sequence joins TRBV4-2 and TRBJ2-7, with 8 nucleotides matching TRBD1. Germline trimming cut 3 bases from V and 2 bases from J; bases unmatched to any gene: 6. This CDR3 comprises 15 residues. The V gene's germline CDR1 is LGHNA and CDR2 YNFKEQ. CDR3: CASSHDGQGPYEQYF. The CDR3 region has the DNA TGTGCCAGCAGCCACGACGGACAGGGCCCCTACGAGCAGTACTTC.

The chain couples TRBV19 to TRBJ2-3; D may be TRBD2 (5 bases). Germline CDR1 is LNHDA and CDR2 is SQIVND (reference sequence). The CDR3 covers 13 residues. V lost 3 bases, J lost 6 bases, and 10 bases lay in between. The DNA of the CDR3 is TGTGCCAGTAGTATTGGGGAGTTGGATACGCAGTATTTT. This sequence encodes CASSIGELDTQYF.

The chain is built from TRBV2 and TRBJ2-1, with 11 bases lining up with TRBD2. The CDR3 length is 18 residues. The V gene end was trimmed by 2 bases and the J gene end by 6 bases; junction bases not matched to a gene: 12. CDR1 and CDR2 from the germline V gene are SNHLY and FYNNEI. CDR3 in amino acids: CASSELASGRLVGNEQFF. CDR3 sequence (DNA): TGTGCCAGCAGTGAACTGGCTAGCGGGAGGTTGGTCGGCAATGAGCAGTTCTTC.

The CDR3 loop is CASSRTSGYNEQFF. The CDR3, as DNA: TGTGCCAGCAGCCGGACTAGCGGATACAATGAGCAGTTCTTC. The chain has TRBV6-5 and TRBJ2-1, with 10 bases lining up with TRBD2. The CDR3 extends over 14 amino acids. Germline assignment: CDR1 MNHEY and CDR2 SVGAGI. The trim removed 6 bases at V and 4 bases at J, leaving 3 bases unmatched.

This chain joins TRBV11-2 and TRBJ2-2; 13 nucleotides line up with TRBD2. The CDR3 contains 17 residues. V shed 5 bases, J shed 6 bases, and the junction held 9 bases outside the gene matches. The germline gives CDR1 SGHAT, CDR2 FQNNGV. This chain's CDR3 is CASSLLRTSGSAGELFF. The CDR3 DNA follows: TGTGCCAGCAGCCTACTTCGGACTAGCGGGAGTGCCGGGGAGCTGTTTTTT. The full variable domain, rest sourced from reference TRBV11-2 and TRBJ2-2, is EAGVAQSPRYKIIEKRQSVAFWCNPISGHATLYWYQQILGQGPKLLIQFQNNGVVDDSQLPKDRFSAERLKGVDSTLKIQPAKLEDSAVYLCASSLLRTSGSAGELFFGEGSRLTVL.